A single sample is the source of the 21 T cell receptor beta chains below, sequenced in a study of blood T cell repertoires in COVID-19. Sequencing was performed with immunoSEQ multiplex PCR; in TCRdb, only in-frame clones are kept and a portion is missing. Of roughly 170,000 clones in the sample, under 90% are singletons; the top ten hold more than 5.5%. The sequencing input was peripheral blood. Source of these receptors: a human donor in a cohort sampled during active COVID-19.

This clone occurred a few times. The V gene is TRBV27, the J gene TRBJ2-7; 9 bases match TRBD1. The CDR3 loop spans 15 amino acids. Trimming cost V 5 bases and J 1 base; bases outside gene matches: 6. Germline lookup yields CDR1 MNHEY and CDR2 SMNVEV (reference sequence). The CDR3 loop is CASSVGTGRSYEQYF. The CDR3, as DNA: TGTGCCAGCAGTGTAGGGACAGGGAGATCCTACGAGCAGTACTTC.

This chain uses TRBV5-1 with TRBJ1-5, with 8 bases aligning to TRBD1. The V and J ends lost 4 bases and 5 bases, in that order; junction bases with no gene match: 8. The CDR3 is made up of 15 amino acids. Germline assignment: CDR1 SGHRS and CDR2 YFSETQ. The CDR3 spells CASSPLPGQDQPQHF. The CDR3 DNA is TGCGCCAGCAGCCCCCTTCCGGGACAGGATCAGCCCCAGCATTTT.

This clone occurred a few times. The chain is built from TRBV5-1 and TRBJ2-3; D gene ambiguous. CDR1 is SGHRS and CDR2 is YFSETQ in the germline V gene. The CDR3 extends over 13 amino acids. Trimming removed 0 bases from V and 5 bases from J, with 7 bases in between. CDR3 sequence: CASSLAFLDTQYF. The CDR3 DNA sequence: TGCGCCAGCAGCTTGGCCTTCTTAGATACGCAGTATTTT. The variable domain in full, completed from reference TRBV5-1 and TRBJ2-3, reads KAGVTQTPRYLIKTRGQQVTLSCSPISGHRSVSWYQQTPGQGLQFLFEYFSETQRNKGNFPGRFSGRQFSNSRSEMNVSTLELGDSALYLCASSLAFLDTQYFGPGTRLTVL.

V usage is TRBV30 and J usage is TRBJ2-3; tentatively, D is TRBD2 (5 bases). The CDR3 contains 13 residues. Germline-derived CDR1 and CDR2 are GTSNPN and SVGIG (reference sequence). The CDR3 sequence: CAGGVSSTDTQYF. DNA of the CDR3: TGTGCTGGAGGAGTTTCGAGCACAGATACGCAGTATTTT.

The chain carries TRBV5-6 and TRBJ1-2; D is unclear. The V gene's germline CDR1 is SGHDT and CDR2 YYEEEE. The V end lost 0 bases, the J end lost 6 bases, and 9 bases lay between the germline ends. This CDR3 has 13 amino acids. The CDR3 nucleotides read TGTGCCAGCAGCTTGGGACCGAGGGATGGCTACACCTTC. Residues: CASSLGPRDGYTF. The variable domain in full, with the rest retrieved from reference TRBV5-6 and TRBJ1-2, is DAGVTQSPTHLIKTRGQQVTLRCSPKSGHDTVSWYQQALGQGPQFIFQYYEEEERQRGNFPDRFSGHQFPNYSSELNVNALLLGDSALYLCASSLGPRDGYTFGSGTRLTVV.

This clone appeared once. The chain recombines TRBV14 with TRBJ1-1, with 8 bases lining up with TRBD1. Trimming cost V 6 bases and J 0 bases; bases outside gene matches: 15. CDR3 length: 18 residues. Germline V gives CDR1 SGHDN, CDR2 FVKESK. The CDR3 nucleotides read TGTGCCAGCAGGCTAACACCGGGACAGGAGTTCTTGAACACTGAAGCTTTCTTT. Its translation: CASRLTPGQEFLNTEAFF.

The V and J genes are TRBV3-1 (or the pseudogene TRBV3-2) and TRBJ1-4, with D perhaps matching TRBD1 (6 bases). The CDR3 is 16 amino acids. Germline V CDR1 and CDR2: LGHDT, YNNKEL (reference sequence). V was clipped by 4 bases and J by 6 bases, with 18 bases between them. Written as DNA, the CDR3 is TGTGCCAGCAGCCTACAGGGAGGGGGGGCGGATGAAAAACTGTTTTTT. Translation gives CASSLQGGGADEKLFF.

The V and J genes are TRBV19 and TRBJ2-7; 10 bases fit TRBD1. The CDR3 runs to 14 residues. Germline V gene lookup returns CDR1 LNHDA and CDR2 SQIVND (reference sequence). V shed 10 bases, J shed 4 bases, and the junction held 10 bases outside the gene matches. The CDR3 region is CAMNGTGDEYEQYF. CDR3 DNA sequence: TGTGCCATGAACGGGACAGGGGATGAGTACGAGCAGTACTTC. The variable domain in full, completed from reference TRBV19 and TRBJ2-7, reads DGGITQSPKYLFRKEGQNVTLSCEQNLNHDAMYWYRQDPGQGLRLIYYSQIVNDFQKGDIAEGYSVSREKKESFPLTVTSAQKNPTAFYLCAMNGTGDEYEQYFGPGTRLTVT.

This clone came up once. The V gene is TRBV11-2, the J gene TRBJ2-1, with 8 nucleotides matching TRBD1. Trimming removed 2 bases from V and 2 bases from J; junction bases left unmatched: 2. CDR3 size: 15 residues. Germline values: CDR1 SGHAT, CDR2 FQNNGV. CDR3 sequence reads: CASSLTGGPYNEQFF. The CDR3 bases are TGTGCCAGCAGCTTAACAGGGGGTCCCTACAATGAGCAGTTCTTC.

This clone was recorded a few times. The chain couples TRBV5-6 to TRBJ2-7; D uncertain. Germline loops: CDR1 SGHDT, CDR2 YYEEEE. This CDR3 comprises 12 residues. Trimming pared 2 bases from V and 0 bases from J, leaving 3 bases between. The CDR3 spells CASSFLSYEQYF. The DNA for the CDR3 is TGTGCCAGCAGCTTTCTCTCCTACGAGCAGTACTTC.

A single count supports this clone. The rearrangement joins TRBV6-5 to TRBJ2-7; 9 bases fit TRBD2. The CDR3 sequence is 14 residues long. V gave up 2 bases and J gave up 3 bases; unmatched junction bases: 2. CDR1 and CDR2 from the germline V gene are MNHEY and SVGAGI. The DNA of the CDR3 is TGTGCCAGCAGTTACCAGCGGGGGGACTACGAGCAGTACTTC. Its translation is CASSYQRGDYEQYF.

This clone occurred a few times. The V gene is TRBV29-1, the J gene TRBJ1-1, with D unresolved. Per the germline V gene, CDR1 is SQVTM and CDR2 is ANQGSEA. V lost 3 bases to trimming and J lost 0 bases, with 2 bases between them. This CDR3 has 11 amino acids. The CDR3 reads CSVDMNTEAFF. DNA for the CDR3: TGCAGCGTTGACATGAACACTGAAGCTTTCTTT.

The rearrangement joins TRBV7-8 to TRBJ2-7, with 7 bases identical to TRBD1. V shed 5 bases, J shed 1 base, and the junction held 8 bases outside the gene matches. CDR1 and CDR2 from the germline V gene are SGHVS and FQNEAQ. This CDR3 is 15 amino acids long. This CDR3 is CASSLGQGVSYEQYF. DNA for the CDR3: TGTGCCAGCAGCCTTGGGCAGGGGGTTTCCTACGAGCAGTACTTC.

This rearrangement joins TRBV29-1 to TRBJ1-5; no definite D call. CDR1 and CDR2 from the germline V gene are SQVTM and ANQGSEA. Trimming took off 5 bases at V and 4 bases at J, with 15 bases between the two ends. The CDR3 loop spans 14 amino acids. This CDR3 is CSVRVDGENQPQHF. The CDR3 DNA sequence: TGCAGCGTTAGGGTCGACGGGGAGAATCAGCCCCAGCATTTT.

The DNA of the CDR3 is TGTGCCAGCAGTGTCGCTAGCGGGGGGGCAGCAGATACGCAGTATTTT. This translates into CASSVASGGAADTQYF. The chain has TRBV2 and TRBJ2-3; 12 bases fit TRBD2. The germline V gene encodes CDR1 SNHLY and CDR2 FYNNEI. The CDR3 loop spans 16 amino acids. With 4 bases clipped from V and 4 bases from J, the junction kept 6 bases outside the gene matches.

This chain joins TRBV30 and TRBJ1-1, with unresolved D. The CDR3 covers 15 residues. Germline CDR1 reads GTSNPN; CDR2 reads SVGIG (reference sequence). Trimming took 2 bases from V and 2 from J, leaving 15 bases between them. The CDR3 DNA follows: TGTGCCTGGAGTTCGGTGCGGGGAAGAAACACTGAAGCTTTCTTT. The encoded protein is CAWSSVRGRNTEAFF.

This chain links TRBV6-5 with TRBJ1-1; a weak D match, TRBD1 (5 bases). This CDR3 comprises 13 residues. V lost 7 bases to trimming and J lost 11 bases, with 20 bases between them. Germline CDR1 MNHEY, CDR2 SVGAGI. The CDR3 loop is CASTFTPGGEAFF. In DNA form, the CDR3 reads TGTGCCAGCACCTTCACCCCCGGGGGGGAGGCTTTCTTT.

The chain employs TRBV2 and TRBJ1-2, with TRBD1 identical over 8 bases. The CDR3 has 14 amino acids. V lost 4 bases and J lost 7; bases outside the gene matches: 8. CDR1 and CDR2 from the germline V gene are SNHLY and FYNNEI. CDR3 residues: CASSVTQGGAGYTF. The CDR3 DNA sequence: TGTGCCAGCAGTGTAACACAGGGGGGGGCTGGCTACACCTTC.

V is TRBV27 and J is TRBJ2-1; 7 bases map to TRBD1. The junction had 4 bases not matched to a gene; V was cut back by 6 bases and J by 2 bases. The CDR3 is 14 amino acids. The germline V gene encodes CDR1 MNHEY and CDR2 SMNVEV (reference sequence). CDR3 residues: CASSSQGAYNEQFF. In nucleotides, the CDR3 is TGTGCCAGCAGCTCCCAGGGGGCCTACAATGAGCAGTTCTTC.

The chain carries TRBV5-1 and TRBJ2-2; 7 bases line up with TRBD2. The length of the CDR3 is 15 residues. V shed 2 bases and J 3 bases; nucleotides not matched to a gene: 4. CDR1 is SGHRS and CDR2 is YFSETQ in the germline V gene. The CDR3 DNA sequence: TGCGCCAGCAGCTTAGGACTAGGAGACACCGGGGAGCTGTTTTTT. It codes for CASSLGLGDTGELFF.

CDR3 bases: TGTGCCAGCAGTTATTTTCCTCCGGGACAGGGGGCTCACGAGCAGTACTTC. This sequence encodes CASSYFPPGQGAHEQYF. The V and J genes are TRBV6-2 or TRBV6-3 and TRBJ2-7; TRBD1 matches 12 bases. V lost 3 bases and J lost 5; bases outside the gene matches: 11. The CDR3 loop spans 17 amino acids. Germline V gene sequence: CDR1 MNHEY, CDR2 SVGEGT.